These T cell receptor beta chains were read from a single sample in a study of blood T cell repertoires in COVID-19. The method was immunoSEQ multiplex PCR; TCRdb's version includes in-frame clones alone and lacks a portion of them. Of approximately 93,000 clones detected, just over 85% appear once; the ten largest clones hold approximately 2%. Sequencing used peripheral blood. The origin of the receptors is a man aged 50-59 years with COVID-19, enrolled during active disease. Both conserved end residues are part of each CDR3. For some rows the clone size is stated as once, few or many, or as a class when expanded; others skip it.

v_call clone_size cdr3_aa
TRBV4-2 once CASSQPEREEAFF
TRBV2 NA CASSDQGPNEKLFF
TRBV5-1 NA CASSRGTGGYEQYF
TRBV5-4 NA CASSWGMGQGAKGYTF
TRBV2 NA CASTLRRATNNQPQHF
TRBV21-1 NA CASSTPQGARNEQFF
TRBV4-3 NA CASSPMGGGNTEAFF
TRBV7-9 NA CASSLGGGGNGYTF
TRBV19 NA CASSRQGSNQPQHF
TRBV5-1 NA CASSTGTLDGYTF
TRBV29-1 NA CSVGQRLNTEAFF
TRBV19 NA CASSITGGYGYTF